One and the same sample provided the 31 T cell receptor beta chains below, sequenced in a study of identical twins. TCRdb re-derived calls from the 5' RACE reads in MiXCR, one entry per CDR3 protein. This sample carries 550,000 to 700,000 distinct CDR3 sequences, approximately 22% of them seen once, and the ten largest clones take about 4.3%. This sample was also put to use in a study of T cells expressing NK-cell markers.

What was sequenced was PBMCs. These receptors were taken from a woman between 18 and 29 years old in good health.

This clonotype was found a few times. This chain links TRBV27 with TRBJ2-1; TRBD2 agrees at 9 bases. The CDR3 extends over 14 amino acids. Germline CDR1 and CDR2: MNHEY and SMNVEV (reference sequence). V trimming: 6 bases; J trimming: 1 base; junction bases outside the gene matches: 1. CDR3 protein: CASRREGSYNEQFF. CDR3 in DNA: TGTGCCAGCAGGCGGGAGGGATCCTACAATGAGCAGTTCTTC.

The CDR3 loop reads CSVLAGVVISTDTQYF. Written as DNA, the CDR3 is TGCAGCGTACTAGCGGGAGTAGTGATTAGTACAGATACGCAGTATTTT. The chain has TRBV29-1 and TRBJ2-3, with 11 bases matching TRBD2. The junction had 11 bases not matched to a gene; V was cut back by 6 bases and J by 3 bases. In germline, CDR1 is SQVTM, CDR2 ANQGSEA. CDR3 size: 16 residues.

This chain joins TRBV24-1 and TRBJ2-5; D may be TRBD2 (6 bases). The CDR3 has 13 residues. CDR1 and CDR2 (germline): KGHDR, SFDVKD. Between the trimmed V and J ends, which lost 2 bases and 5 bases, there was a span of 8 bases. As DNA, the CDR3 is TGTGCCACCAGTGATTATGGGGGGGAGACCCAGTACTTC. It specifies CATSDYGGETQYF.

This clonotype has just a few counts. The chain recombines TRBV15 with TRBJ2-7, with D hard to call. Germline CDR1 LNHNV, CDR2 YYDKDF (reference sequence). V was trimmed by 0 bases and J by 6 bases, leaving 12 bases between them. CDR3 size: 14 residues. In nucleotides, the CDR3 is TGTGCCACCAGCAGAGATAGGTGGTCCGGCGAGCAGTACTTC. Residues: CATSRDRWSGEQYF. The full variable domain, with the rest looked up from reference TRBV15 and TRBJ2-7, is DAMVIQNPRYQVTQFGKPVTLSCSQTLNHNVMYWYQQKSSQAPKLLFHYYDKDFNNEADTPDNFQSRRPNTSFCFLDIRSPGLGDTAMYLCATSRDRWSGEQYFGPGTRLTVT.

The CDR3 loop reads CATSDAVTGAEDTQYF. CDR3 nucleotide sequence: TGTGCCACCAGTGATGCAGTAACGGGGGCCGAAGATACGCAGTATTTT. V is TRBV24-1 and J is TRBJ2-3; D possibly matches TRBD1 or TRBD2 (6 bases each). Germline V gene lookup returns CDR1 KGHDR and CDR2 SFDVKD. The CDR3 is 16 residues long. Trimming cost V 3 bases and J 5 bases, with 17 bases left between them.

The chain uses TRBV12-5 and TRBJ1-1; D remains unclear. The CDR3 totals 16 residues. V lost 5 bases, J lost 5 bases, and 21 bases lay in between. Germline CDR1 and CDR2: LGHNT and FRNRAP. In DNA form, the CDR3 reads TGTGCTAGTGGTCCGCCCTTAATTTCAGTGTTTACTGAAGCTTTCTTT. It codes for CASGPPLISVFTEAFF.

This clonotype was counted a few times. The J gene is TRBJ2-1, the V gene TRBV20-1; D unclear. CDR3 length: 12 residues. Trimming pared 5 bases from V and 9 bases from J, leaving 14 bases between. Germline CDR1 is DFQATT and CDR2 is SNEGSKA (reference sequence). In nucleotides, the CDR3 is TGCAGTGCTGTCCGTTTAGTCACTGAGCAGTTCTTC. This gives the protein CSAVRLVTEQFF.

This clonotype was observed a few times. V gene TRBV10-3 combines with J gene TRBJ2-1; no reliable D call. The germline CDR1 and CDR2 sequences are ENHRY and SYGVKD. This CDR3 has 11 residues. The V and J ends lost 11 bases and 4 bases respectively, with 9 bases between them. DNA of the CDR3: TGTGCCCCCCCCGGGTACAATGAGCAGTTCTTC. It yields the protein CAPPGYNEQFF.

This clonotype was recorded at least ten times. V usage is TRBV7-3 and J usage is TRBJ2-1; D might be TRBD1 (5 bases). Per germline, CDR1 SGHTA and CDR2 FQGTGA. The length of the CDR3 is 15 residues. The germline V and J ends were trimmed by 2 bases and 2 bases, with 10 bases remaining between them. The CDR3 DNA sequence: TGTGCCAGCAGCTTACAGGGTGGGGCCTACAATGAGCAGTTCTTC. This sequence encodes CASSLQGGAYNEQFF.

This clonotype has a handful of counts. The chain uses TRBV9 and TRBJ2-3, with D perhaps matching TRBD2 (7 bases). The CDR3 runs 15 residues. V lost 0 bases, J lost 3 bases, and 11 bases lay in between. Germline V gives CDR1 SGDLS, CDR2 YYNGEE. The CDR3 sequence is CASSVDGGRTDTQYF. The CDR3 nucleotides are TGTGCCAGCAGCGTAGACGGGGGGCGGACAGATACGCAGTATTTT.

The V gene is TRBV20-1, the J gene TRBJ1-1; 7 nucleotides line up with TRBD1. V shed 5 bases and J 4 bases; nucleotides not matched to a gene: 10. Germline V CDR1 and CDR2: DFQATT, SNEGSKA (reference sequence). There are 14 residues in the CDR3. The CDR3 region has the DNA TGCAGTGCTCCCCCCGGAGGGGGCGTCACTGAAGCTTTCTTT. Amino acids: CSAPPGGGVTEAFF.

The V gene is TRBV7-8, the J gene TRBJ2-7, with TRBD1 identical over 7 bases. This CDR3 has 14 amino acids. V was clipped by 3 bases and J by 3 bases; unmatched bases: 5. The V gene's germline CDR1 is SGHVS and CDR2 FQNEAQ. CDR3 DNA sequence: TGTGCCAGCAGCTTTAGGAGGACAGGCTACGAGCAGTACTTC. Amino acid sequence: CASSFRRTGYEQYF.

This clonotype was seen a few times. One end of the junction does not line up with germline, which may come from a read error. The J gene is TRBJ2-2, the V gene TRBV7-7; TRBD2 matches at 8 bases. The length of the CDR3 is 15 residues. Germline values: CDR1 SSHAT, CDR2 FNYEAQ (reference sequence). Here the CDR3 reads CASSLTSTSAGELFF. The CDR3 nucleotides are TGTGCTAGCAGCTTAACGTCGACTAGCGCCGGGGAGCTGTTTTTT.

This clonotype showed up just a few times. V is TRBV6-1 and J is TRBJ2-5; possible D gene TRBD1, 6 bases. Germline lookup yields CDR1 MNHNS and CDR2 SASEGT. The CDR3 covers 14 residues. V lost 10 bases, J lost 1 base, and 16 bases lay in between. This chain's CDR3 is CATARQGLQETQYF. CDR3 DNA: TGTGCCACCGCCCGGCAGGGGCTCCAAGAGACCCAGTACTTC.

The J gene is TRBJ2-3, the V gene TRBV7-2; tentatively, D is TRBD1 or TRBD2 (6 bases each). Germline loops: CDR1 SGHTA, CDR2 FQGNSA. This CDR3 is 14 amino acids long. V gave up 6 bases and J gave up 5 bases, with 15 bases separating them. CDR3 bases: TGTGCCAGCAGGGCCCCGGGGGCCGTAGATACGCAGTATTTT. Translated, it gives CASRAPGAVDTQYF.

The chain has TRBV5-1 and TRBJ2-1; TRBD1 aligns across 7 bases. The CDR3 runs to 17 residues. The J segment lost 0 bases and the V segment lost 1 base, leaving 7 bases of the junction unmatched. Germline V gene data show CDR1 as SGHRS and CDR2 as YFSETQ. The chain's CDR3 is CASSLPGGQSSYNEQFF. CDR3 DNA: TGCGCCAGCAGCTTGCCAGGGGGTCAGAGCTCCTACAATGAGCAGTTCTTC.

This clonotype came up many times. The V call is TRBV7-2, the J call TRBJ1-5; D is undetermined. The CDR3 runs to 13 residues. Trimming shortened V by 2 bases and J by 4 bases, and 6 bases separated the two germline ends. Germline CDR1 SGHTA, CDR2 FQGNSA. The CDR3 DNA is TGTGCCAGCAGCTTAACCATTAATCAGCCCCAGCATTTT. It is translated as CASSLTINQPQHF.

Here the CDR3 reads CASSLGGDPTGELFF. Here the CDR3 DNA reads TGTGCCAGCAGCTTGGGAGGAGACCCCACCGGGGAGCTGTTTTTT. The chain recombines TRBV7-9 with TRBJ2-2; TRBD2 is a possible D gene (6 bases). Germline loops: CDR1 SEHNR, CDR2 FQNEAQ (reference sequence). The ends were cut back, 3 bases at V and 4 bases at J, with 12 bases in the middle. The CDR3 is made up of 15 amino acids.

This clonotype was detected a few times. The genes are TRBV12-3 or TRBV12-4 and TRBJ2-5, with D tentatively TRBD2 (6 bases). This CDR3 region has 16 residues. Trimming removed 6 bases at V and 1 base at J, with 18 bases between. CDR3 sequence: CASSGSLGGVQETQYF. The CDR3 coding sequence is TGTGCCAGCAGCGGGAGTCTCGGAGGGGTCCAAGAGACCCAGTACTTC.

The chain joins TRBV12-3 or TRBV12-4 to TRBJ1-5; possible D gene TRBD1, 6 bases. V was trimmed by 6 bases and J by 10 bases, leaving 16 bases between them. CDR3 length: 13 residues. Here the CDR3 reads CASSPNRVEPQHF. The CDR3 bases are TGTGCCAGCAGCCCGAACAGGGTTGAACCCCAGCATTTT.

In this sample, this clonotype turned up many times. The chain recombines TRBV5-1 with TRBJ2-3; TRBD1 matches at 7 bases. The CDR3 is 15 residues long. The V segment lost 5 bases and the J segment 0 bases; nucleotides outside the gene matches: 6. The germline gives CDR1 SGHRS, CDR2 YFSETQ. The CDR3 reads CASRSGTVSTDTQYF. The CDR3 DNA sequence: TGCGCCAGCAGATCCGGGACAGTGAGCACAGATACGCAGTATTTT.

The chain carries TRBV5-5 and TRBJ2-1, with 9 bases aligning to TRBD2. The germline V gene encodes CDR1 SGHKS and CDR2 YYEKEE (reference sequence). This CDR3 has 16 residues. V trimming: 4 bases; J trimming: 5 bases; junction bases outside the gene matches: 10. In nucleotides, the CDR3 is TGTGCCAGCAGCATTCCTATAGCGGGAGCCGACAATGAGCAGTTCTTC. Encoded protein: CASSIPIAGADNEQFF.

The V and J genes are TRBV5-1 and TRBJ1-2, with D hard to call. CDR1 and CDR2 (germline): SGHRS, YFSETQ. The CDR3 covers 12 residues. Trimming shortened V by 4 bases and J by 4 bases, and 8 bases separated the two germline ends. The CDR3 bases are TGCGCCAGCAGCACGGAATCCTATGGCTACACCTTC. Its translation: CASSTESYGYTF.

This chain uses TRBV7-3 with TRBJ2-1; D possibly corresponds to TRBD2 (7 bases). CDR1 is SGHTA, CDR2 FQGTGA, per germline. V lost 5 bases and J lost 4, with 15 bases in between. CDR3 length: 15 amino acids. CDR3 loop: CASSIGLGGYNEQFF. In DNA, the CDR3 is TGTGCCAGCAGCATAGGACTAGGGGGGTACAATGAGCAGTTCTTC.

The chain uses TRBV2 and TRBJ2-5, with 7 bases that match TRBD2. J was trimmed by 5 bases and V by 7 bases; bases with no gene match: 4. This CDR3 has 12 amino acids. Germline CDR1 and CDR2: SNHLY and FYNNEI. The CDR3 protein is CASKEGGETQYF. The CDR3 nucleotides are TGTGCCAGCAAAGAGGGAGGGGAGACCCAGTACTTC.

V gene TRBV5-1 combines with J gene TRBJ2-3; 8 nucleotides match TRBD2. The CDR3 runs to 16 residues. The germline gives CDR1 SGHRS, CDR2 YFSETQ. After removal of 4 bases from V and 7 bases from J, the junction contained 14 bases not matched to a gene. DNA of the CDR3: TGCGCCAGCAGCCCAATTTCGACGGGAGGGCCAAATACGCAGTATTTT. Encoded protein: CASSPISTGGPNTQYF.

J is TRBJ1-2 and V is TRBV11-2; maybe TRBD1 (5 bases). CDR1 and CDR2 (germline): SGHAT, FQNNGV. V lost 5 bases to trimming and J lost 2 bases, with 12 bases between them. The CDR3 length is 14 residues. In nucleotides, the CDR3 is TGTGCCAGCAGCCCATACAGGCCGAACTATGGCTACACCTTC. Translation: CASSPYRPNYGYTF.

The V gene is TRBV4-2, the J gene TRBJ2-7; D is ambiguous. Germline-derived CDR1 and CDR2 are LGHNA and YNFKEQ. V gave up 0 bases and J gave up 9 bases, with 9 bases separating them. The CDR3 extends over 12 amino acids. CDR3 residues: CASSQEGPGQYF. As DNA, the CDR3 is TGTGCCAGCAGCCAAGAAGGGCCAGGGCAGTACTTC.

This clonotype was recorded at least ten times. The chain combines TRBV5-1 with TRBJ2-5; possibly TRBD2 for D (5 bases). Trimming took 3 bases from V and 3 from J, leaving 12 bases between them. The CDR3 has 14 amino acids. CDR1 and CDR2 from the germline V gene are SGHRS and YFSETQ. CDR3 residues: CASSSDWPEETQYF. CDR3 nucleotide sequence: TGCGCCAGCAGCTCGGACTGGCCAGAAGAGACCCAGTACTTC.

The CDR3: CSARDTGEYKNIQYF. CDR3 in DNA: TGCAGTGCTAGAGATACGGGAGAATACAAAAACATTCAGTACTTC. V and J are TRBV20-1 and TRBJ2-4; a possible D gene is TRBD2 (6 bases). Per germline, CDR1 DFQATT and CDR2 SNEGSKA (reference sequence). CDR3 length: 15 residues. The V gene lost 0 bases and the J gene lost 3 bases, with 12 bases spanning the gap.

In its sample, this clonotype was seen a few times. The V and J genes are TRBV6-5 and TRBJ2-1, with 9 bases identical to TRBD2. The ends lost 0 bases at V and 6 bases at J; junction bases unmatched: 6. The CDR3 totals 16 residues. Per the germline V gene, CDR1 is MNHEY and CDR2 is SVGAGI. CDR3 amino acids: CASSYSLAGGRNEQFF. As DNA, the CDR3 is TGTGCCAGCAGTTACTCACTGGCGGGGGGGCGCAATGAGCAGTTCTTC.